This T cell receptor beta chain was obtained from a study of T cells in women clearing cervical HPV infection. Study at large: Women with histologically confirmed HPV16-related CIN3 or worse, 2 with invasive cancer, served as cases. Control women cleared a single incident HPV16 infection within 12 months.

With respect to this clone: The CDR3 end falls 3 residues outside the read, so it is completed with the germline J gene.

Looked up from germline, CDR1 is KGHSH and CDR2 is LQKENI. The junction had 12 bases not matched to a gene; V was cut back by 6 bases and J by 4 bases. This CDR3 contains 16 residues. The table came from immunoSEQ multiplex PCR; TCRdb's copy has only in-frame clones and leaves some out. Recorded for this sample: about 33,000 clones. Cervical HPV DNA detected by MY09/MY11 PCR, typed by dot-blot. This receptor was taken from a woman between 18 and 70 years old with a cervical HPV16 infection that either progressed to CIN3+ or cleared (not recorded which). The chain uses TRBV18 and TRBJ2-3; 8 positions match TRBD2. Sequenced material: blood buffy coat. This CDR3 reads CASSPLERGHPDTQYF. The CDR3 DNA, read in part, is TGTGCCAGCTCCCCCTTGGAGCGGGGGCATCCAGATACG. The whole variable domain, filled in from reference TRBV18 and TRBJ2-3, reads NAGVMQNPRHLVRRRGQEARLRCSPMKGHSHVYWYRQLPEEGLKFMVYLQKENIIDESGMPKERFSAEFPKEGPSILRIQQVVRGDSAAYFCASSPLERGHPDTQYFGPGTRLTVL.